In its sample, the clone carrying this T cell receptor beta chain was seen a few times. The antigen is unknown. This entry comes from a study of human T cells and chemical hapten exposure. Whole-study findings and limits: No alteration of TCRs above 1 in 1000 frequency was seen with DPC sensitization.

In TCRdb, the RACE reads were re-called with MiXCR into one record per CDR3 protein. The table has roughly 380,000 distinct CDR3 sequences, approximately 5.1% seen once. The time point is: patch test 1, 2 weeks after DPC sensitization. Sample treatment: therapeutic diphenylcyclopropenone sensitization with weekly scalp DPC. The CDR3 is 15 amino acids. Trimming removed 3 bases from V and 0 bases from J, with 9 bases in between. Germline CDR1 KGHDR, CDR2 SFDVKD. Specimen: whole blood, collected in connection with sensitization to the hapten diphenylcyclopropenone (DPC). The chain uses TRBV24-1 and TRBJ2-3, with a possible D match to TRBD2 (5 bases). This clonotype was obtained from a woman between 50 and 59 years old with alopecia areata. Some clones in this sample may be carry-over from other donors' samples. In DNA form, the CDR3 reads TGTGCCACCAGTGATACTAGTGTTAGCACAGATACGCAGTATTTT. It is translated as CATSDTSVSTDTQYF.